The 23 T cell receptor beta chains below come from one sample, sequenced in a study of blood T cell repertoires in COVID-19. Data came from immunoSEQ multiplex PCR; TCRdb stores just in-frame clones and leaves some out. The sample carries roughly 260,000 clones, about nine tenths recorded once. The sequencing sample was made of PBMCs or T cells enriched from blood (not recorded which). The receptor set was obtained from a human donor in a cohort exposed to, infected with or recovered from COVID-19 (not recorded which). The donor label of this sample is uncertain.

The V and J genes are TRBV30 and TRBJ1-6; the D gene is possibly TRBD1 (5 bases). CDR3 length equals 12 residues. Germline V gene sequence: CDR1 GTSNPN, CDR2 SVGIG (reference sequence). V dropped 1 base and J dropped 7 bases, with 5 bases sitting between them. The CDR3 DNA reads TGTGCCTGGAGTGAGGGGAATTCACCCCTCCACTTT. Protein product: CAWSEGNSPLHF.

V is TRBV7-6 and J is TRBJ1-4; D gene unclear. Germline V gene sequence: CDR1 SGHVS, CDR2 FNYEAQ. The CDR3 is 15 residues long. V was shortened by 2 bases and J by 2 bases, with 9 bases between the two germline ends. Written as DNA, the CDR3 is TGTGCCAGCAGCTTAAGTCGGGGTACTAATGAAAAACTGTTTTTT. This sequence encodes CASSLSRGTNEKLFF. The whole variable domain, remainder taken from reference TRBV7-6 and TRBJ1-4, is GAGVSQSPRYKVTKRGQDVALRCDPISGHVSLYWYRQALGQGPEFLTYFNYEAQQDKSGLPNDRFSAERPEGSISTLTIQRTEQRDSAMYRCASSLSRGTNEKLFFGSGTQLSVL.

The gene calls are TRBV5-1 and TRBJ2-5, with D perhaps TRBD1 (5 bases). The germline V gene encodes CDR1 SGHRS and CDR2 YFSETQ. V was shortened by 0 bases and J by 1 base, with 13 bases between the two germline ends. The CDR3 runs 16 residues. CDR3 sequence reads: CASSLGRQSIQETQYF. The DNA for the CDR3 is TGCGCCAGCAGCTTGGGGAGACAGAGTATCCAAGAGACCCAGTACTTC.

CDR3 in amino acids: CASSYLGSRQSFYEQYF. The CDR3 DNA sequence: TGTGCCAGCAGTTACCTCGGGTCTCGACAGAGCTTCTACGAGCAGTACTTC. The rearrangement links TRBV6-2 or TRBV6-3 to TRBJ2-7; weak D call: TRBD1 (5 bases). Trimming pared 2 bases from V and 3 bases from J, leaving 20 bases between. This CDR3 region has 17 residues. Per germline, CDR1 MNHEY and CDR2 SVGEGT.

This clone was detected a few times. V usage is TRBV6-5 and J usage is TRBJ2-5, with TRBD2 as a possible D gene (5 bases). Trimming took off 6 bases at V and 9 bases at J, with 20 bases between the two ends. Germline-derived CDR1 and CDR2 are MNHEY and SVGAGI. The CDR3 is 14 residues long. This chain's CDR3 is CASRPNTVPGAQYF. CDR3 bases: TGTGCCAGCAGACCCAACACAGTTCCCGGGGCCCAGTACTTC.

CDR3 sequence: CASSLSSWTSGGDTDTQYF. CDR3 coding DNA: TGTGCCAGCAGCTTGAGCTCATGGACTAGCGGGGGGGATACAGATACGCAGTATTTT. The chain carries TRBV5-8 and TRBJ2-3, with 15 positions matching TRBD2. V shed 1 base and J 3 bases; nucleotides not matched to a gene: 9. The CDR3 length is 19 residues. Germline assignment: CDR1 SGHTS and CDR2 YDEGEE.

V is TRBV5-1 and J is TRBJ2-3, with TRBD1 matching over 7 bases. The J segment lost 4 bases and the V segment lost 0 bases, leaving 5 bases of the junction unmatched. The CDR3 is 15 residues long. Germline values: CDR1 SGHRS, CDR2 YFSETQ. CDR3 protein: CASSLDRGWSDTQYF. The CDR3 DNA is TGCGCCAGCAGCTTGGACAGGGGATGGTCAGATACGCAGTATTTT.

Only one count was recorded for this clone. CDR3 bases: TGTGCCAGCAGTTTAACTTTAGGAGGAGTAGGGGGCTACACCTTC. This encodes CASSLTLGGVGGYTF. V is TRBV27 and J is TRBJ1-2; D remains ambiguous. The germline V gene encodes CDR1 MNHEY and CDR2 SMNVEV (reference sequence). The CDR3 runs 15 residues. Trimming cost V 2 bases and J 8 bases, with 18 bases left between them.

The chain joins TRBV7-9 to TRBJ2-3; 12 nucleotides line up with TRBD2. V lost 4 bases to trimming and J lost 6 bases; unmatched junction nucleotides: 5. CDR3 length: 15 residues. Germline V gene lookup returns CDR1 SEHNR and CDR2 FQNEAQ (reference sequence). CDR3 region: CASSSLAGGLDTQYF. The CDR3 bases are TGTGCCAGCAGCTCCCTAGCGGGGGGGCTTGATACGCAGTATTTT.

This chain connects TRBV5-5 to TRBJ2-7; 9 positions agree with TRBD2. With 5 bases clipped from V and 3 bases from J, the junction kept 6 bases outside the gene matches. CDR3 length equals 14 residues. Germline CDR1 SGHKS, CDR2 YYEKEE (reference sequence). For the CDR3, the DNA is TGTGCCAGCAGGTTATCTAGCGGGAACTACGAGCAGTACTTC. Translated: CASRLSSGNYEQYF.

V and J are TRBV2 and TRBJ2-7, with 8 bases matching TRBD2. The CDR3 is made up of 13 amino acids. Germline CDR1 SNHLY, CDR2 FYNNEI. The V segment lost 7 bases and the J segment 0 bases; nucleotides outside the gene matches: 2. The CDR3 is CASNRGGSYEQYF. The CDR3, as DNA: TGTGCCAGCAACCGGGGGGGCTCCTACGAGCAGTACTTC.

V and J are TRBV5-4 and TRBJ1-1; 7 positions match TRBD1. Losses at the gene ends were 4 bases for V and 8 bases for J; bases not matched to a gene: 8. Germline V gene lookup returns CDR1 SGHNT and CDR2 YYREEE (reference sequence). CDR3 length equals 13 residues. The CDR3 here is CASSGGTEAEAFF. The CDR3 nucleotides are TGTGCCAGCAGCGGGGGGACAGAGGCAGAAGCTTTCTTT.

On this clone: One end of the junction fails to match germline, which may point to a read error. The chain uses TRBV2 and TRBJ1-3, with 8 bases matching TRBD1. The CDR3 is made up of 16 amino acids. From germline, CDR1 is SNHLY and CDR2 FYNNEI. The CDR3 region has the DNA TGTGCCAGCAGTGGGTGGGCAGGGGGCAAGGGAACCACCATATATTTT. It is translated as CASSGWAGGKGTTIYF.

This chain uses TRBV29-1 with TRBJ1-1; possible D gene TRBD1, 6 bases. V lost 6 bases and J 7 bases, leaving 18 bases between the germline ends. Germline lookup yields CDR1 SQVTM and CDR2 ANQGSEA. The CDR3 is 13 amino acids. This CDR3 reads CSVSTGVKGEAFF. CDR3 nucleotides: TGCAGCGTCTCGACAGGCGTCAAGGGTGAAGCTTTCTTT.

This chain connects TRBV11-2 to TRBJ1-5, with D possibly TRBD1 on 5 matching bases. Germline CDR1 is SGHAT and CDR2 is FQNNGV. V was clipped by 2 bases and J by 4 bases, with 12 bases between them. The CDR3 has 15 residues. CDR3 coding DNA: TGTGCCAGCAGCTTATTCGTGGGGCCTAATCAGCCCCAGCATTTT. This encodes CASSLFVGPNQPQHF.

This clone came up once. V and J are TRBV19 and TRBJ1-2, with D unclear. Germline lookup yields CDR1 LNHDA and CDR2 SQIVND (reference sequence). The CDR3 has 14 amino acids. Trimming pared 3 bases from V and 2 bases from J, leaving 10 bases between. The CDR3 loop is CASSILEDNYGYTF. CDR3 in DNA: TGTGCCAGTAGTATTCTGGAGGACAACTATGGCTACACCTTC.

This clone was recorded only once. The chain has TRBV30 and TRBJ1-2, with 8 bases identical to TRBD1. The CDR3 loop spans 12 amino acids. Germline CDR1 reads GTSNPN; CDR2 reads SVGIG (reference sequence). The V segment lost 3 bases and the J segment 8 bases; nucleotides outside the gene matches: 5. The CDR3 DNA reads TGTGCCTGGAGCGGACAGGGTAAAGGCTACACCTTC. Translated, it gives CAWSGQGKGYTF.

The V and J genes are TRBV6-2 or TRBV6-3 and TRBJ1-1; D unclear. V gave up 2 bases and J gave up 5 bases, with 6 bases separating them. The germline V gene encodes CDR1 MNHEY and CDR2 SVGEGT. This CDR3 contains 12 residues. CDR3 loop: CASSYLLTEAFF. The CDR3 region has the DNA TGTGCCAGCAGTTACCTGTTAACTGAAGCTTTCTTT.

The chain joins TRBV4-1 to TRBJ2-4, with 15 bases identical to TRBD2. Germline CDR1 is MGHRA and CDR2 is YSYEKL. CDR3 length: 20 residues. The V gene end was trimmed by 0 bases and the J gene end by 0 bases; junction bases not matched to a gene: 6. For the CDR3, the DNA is TGCGCCAGCAGCCAAGAGGGGACTAGCGGGGGGCGGCTAGCCAAAAACATTCAGTACTTC. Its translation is CASSQEGTSGGRLAKNIQYF.

The CDR3 spells CASSGPLGGSYNEQFF. DNA of the CDR3: TGTGCCAGCAGTGGCCCCCTCGGAGGCTCCTACAATGAGCAGTTCTTC. The V and J genes are TRBV2 and TRBJ2-1; D possibly corresponds to TRBD2 (5 bases). The CDR3 length is 16 residues. Germline values: CDR1 SNHLY, CDR2 FYNNEI. With 4 bases removed from V and 0 bases from J, the gap between germline ends came to 13 bases.

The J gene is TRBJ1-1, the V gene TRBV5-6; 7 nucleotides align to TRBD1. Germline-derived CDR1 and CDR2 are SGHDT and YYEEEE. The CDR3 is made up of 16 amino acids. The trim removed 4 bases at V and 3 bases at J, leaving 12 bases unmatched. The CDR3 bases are TGTGCCAGCAGCCCATCAACAGGGGTGGGGGACACTGAAGCTTTCTTT. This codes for CASSPSTGVGDTEAFF.

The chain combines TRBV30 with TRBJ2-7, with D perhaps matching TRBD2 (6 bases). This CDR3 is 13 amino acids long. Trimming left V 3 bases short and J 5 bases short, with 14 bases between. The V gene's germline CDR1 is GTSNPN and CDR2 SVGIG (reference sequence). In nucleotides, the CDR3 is TGTGCCTGGAGGCAGGAGGGCTGGCACGAGCAGTACTTC. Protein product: CAWRQEGWHEQYF.

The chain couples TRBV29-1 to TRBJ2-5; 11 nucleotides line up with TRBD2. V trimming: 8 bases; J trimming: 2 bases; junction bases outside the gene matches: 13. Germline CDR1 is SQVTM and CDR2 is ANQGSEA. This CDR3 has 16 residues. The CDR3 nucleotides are TGCAGCCCGCACCCTAGCGGGGGGATACCTCAAGAGACCCAGTACTTC. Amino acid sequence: CSPHPSGGIPQETQYF.